This is a list of T cell receptor beta chains from one sample in a study of cytomegalovirus exposure and HLA in healthy donors. Produced via immunoSEQ multiplex PCR; TCRdb's table is partial and in-frame only. The data show approximately 150,000 clones, roughly 72% seen once. Sequencing input: PBMCs. These receptors originate from a man aged 35 to 55 in good health and CMV-seronegative. Both conserved end residues are part of each CDR3.

j_call	v_call	cdr3_aa
TRBJ2-3	TRBV4-2	CASSQEQAGGADTQYF
TRBJ2-2	TRBV25-1	CASSDPNTGELFF
TRBJ2-3	TRBV5-1	CASSLAGDHTDTQYF
NA	TRBV4-1	CASSQEGSGQNYHEQYF
TRBJ2-1	TRBV6-5	CASSEHRQGLEQFF
TRBJ1-6	TRBV7-9	CASSLATGASPLHF
TRBJ2-1	TRBV19	CASSTGGINEQFF
TRBJ1-2	TRBV25-1	CASSFGDSGTHTF
TRBJ2-7	TRBV4-1	CASSQARGLSYEQYF
TRBJ2-1	TRBV9	CASSVGGQGGFNEQFF
TRBJ1-4	TRBV4-1	CASSRQGATNEKLFF
TRBJ2-1	TRBV29-1	CSVEVSGRAGNEQFF
TRBJ2-2	TRBV7-9	CASSPGQAGGFAGELFF
TRBJ1-6	TRBV6-1	CASSATAYNSPLHF
TRBJ2-2	TRBV7-9	CASSPGTVNTGELFF
TRBJ2-1	TRBV21-1	CASSKEGSATFPWRNNEQFF
TRBJ1-1	TRBV19	CASRDKNTEAFF
TRBJ1-3	TRBV6-1	CASSEYGTGGRNTIYF
TRBJ1-5	TRBV30	CAWSVLEDQPQHF
TRBJ2-3	TRBV6-4	CASSDRNRFTDTQYF
TRBJ1-2	TRBV28	CASSSAGLLDYGYTF
TRBJ2-7	TRBV28	CASLRKGGGKQYF
TRBJ2-7	TRBV7-9	CASSLATGARSLEQYF
TRBJ2-1	TRBV7-9	CASSSPRTVNEQFF
TRBJ1-6	TRBV6-5	CASSYGTGGSPLHF
TRBJ1-4	TRBV9	CASSVGSGGGASLSEKLFF
TRBJ1-2	TRBV27	CASSSPTGMGTGYTF
TRBJ1-1	TRBV27	CASSSVPTGHRTEAFF
TRBJ2-3	TRBV5-1	CASSLGQPYTDTQYF
TRBJ2-7	TRBV7-9	CASSPPELGEQYF
TRBJ1-1	TRBV6-1	CASNQGARTEAFF
TRBJ2-7	TRBV5-4	CASSLAQGWNEQYF
TRBJ2-1	TRBV7-2	CASSLAQRSGKQFF
TRBJ2-5	TRBV28	CATRSGETRKTQYF
TRBJ1-4	TRBV2	CASSRTDVTGGKLFF
TRBJ1-2	TRBV27	CASSFTGVAGYTF
TRBJ1-2	TRBV7-3	CASSQTGKWDGYTF
TRBJ2-2	TRBV7-9	CASSPWLAGGTTGELFF